The 26 T cell receptor beta chains in this list originate from one sample, sequenced in a study of T cells in localized non-small cell lung cancer. Some clones are missing from TCRdb's copy, which holds only in-frame ones; the method was immunoSEQ multiplex PCR. The sample has about 11,000 clones; over 65% are singletons. Sequencing was performed on peripheral blood, taken before any cancer treatment. The receptors stem from a male donor aged 60 or over with stage I lung adenocarcinoma.

This sequence joins TRBV7-9 and TRBJ1-4; D is ambiguous. The V gene's germline CDR1 is SEHNR and CDR2 FQNEAQ (reference sequence). Trimming cost V 4 bases and J 5 bases, with 14 bases left between them. This CDR3 region has 15 residues. The CDR3 bases are TGTGCCAGCAGCTCGTCGCATGGGCTAAATGAAAAACTGTTTTTT. Translated, it gives CASSSSHGLNEKLFF.

The chain joins TRBV7-9 to TRBJ1-6; no clear D gene. Deletions cut 0 bases from V and 0 bases from J, with 9 bases between. The CDR3 runs 17 residues. Germline CDR1 and CDR2: SEHNR and FQNEAQ (reference sequence). CDR3 region: CASSLALQSSYNSPLHF. The CDR3 DNA follows: TGTGCCAGCAGCTTAGCTTTACAGAGCTCCTATAATTCACCCCTCCACTTT.

The chain has TRBV9 and TRBJ2-7; 13 positions match TRBD2. CDR1 is SGDLS and CDR2 is YYNGEE in the germline V gene. With 1 base clipped from V and 3 bases from J, the junction kept 4 bases outside the gene matches. The CDR3 is made up of 16 amino acids. Here the CDR3 DNA reads TGTGCCAGCAGCGTAACTAGCGGGGGGGCTGGCTACGAGCAGTACTTC. It encodes CASSVTSGGAGYEQYF. The complete variable domain, with remaining parts taken from reference TRBV9 and TRBJ2-7, reads DSGVTQTPKHLITATGQRVTLRCSPRSGDLSVYWYQQSLDQGLQFLIQYYNGEERAKGNILERFSAQQFPDLHSELNLSSLELGDSALYFCASSVTSGGAGYEQYFGPGTRLTVT.

The chain employs TRBV7-3 and TRBJ1-1, with a weak D call TRBD1 (5 bases). Trimming removed 2 bases at V and 1 base at J, with 8 bases between. Germline V CDR1 and CDR2: SGHTA, FQGTGA. The CDR3 runs 14 residues. The CDR3 sequence is CASSLQGGNTEAFF. The CDR3 DNA reads TGTGCCAGCAGCTTACAGGGAGGGAACACTGAAGCTTTCTTT. Full variable domain (remainder filled in from reference TRBV7-3 and TRBJ1-1): GAGVSQTPSNKVTEKGKYVELRCDPISGHTALYWYRQSLGQGPEFLIYFQGTGAADDSGLPNDRFFAVRPEGSVSTLKIQRTERGDSAVYLCASSLQGGNTEAFFGQGTRLTVV.

The chain uses TRBV27 and TRBJ1-1; no definite D call. Germline V lookup: CDR1 MNHEY, CDR2 SMNVEV (reference sequence). The CDR3 has 12 residues. V lost 8 bases, J lost 0 bases, and 7 bases lay in between. This CDR3 reads CASWELNTEAFF. CDR3 DNA sequence: TGTGCCAGCTGGGAGTTGAACACTGAAGCTTTCTTT.

This clone appeared once. The rearrangement uses TRBV7-9 and TRBJ1-4, with 7 positions matching TRBD1. The germline V gene has CDR1 SEHNR and CDR2 FQNEAQ (reference sequence). The ends lost 1 base at V and 0 bases at J; junction bases unmatched: 5. The CDR3 is 17 amino acids. The CDR3 reads CASSLGAGQATNEKLFF. The CDR3 nucleotides are TGTGCCAGCAGCTTAGGGGCCGGACAGGCAACTAATGAAAAACTGTTTTTT.

This rearrangement joins TRBV7-9 to TRBJ1-3, with a tentative D call TRBD1 (6 bases). Per the germline V gene, CDR1 is SEHNR and CDR2 is FQNEAQ (reference sequence). This CDR3 has 14 residues. V was trimmed by 5 bases and J by 0 bases, leaving 8 bases between them. The CDR3 protein is CASSRDNSGNTIYF. The CDR3 DNA reads TGTGCCAGCAGCCGGGACAACTCTGGAAACACCATATATTTT. Full variable domain (remainder filled in from reference TRBV7-9 and TRBJ1-3): DTGVSQNPRHKITKRGQNVTFRCDPISEHNRLYWYRQTLGQGPEFLTYFQNEAQLEKSRLLSDRFSAERPKGSFSTLEIQRTEQGDSAMYLCASSRDNSGNTIYFGEGSWLTVV.

This clone was seen once. The chain links TRBV11-3 to TRBJ2-1, with a possible D match to TRBD2 (5 bases). The V and J ends lost 4 bases and 4 bases respectively, with 11 bases between them. The CDR3 contains 14 residues. The V gene's germline CDR1 is SGHNT and CDR2 YENEEA. CDR3 sequence reads: CASSSAGGYNEQFF. The CDR3, as DNA: TGTGCCAGCAGCTCCGCTGGAGGTTACAATGAGCAGTTCTTC.

The V gene is TRBV11-1, the J gene TRBJ1-4, with a tentative D call TRBD1 (6 bases). In germline, CDR1 is SGHAT, CDR2 FQDESV (reference sequence). The length of the CDR3 is 16 residues. The germline V and J ends were trimmed by 5 bases and 7 bases, with 20 bases remaining between them. The CDR3 here is CASSRNRAGGGEKLFF. The DNA for the CDR3 is TGTGCCAGCAGCCGGAACCGGGCAGGAGGGGGTGAAAAACTGTTTTTT.

This clone was seen only a few times. The V and J genes are TRBV7-2 and TRBJ1-4; D is unclear. V lost 3 bases, J lost 3 bases, and 8 bases lay in between. Germline V gene data show CDR1 as SGHTA and CDR2 as FQGNSA. The CDR3 is made up of 14 amino acids. CDR3 nucleotide sequence: TGTGCCAGCAGCTTTGGGGAGGCTAATGAAAAACTGTTTTTT. This sequence encodes CASSFGEANEKLFF. The full variable domain, its missing parts supplied by reference TRBV7-2 and TRBJ1-4, is GAGVSQSPSNKVTEKGKDVELRCDPISGHTALYWYRQSLGQGLEFLIYFQGNSAPDKSGLPSDRFSAERTGGSVSTLTIQRTQQEDSAVYLCASSFGEANEKLFFGSGTQLSVL.

The chain couples TRBV9 to TRBJ1-1; D perhaps matches TRBD1 (6 bases). V was pared by 4 bases and J by 4 bases, with 14 bases between. Germline assignment: CDR1 SGDLS and CDR2 YYNGEE. The CDR3 is 14 amino acids. CDR3 bases: TGTGCCAGCAGCCCCCGCCTACAGGGCACTGAAGCTTTCTTT. Translation: CASSPRLQGTEAFF. The full variable domain, rest sourced from reference TRBV9 and TRBJ1-1, is DSGVTQTPKHLITATGQRVTLRCSPRSGDLSVYWYQQSLDQGLQFLIQYYNGEERAKGNILERFSAQQFPDLHSELNLSSLELGDSALYFCASSPRLQGTEAFFGQGTRLTVV.

The chain has TRBV6-5 and TRBJ2-3; D is tentatively TRBD1 or TRBD2 (5 bases each). The germline V and J ends were trimmed by 8 bases and 6 bases, with 9 bases remaining between them. Looked up from germline, CDR1 is MNHEY and CDR2 is SVGAGI. The CDR3 sequence is 11 residues long. CDR3 amino acids: CASSEGDTQYF. DNA of the CDR3: TGTGCCAGCTCTGAGGGGGATACGCAGTATTTT.

CDR3 in amino acids: CASSAGPRGSNSPLHF. The CDR3 nucleotides are TGTGCCAGCAGCGCAGGTCCCAGGGGAAGTAATTCACCCCTCCACTTT. This chain uses TRBV7-6 with TRBJ1-6; D is perhaps TRBD1 (6 bases). The CDR3 covers 16 residues. Germline lookup yields CDR1 SGHVS and CDR2 FNYEAQ. V lost 5 bases, J lost 6 bases, and 17 bases lay in between.

This sequence joins TRBV29-1 and TRBJ1-2; weak D call: TRBD1 (5 bases). Between the trimmed V and J ends, which lost 7 bases and 3 bases, there was a span of 12 bases. Germline V CDR1 and CDR2: SQVTM, ANQGSEA. There are 12 residues in the CDR3. The CDR3 DNA follows: TGCAGCGCAGCCCCAGGGTACTATGGCTACACCTTC. Amino acid sequence: CSAAPGYYGYTF.

This clone appeared once. The chain is built from TRBV11-3 and TRBJ2-7, with 7 nucleotides matching TRBD1. Losses at the gene ends were 5 bases for V and 2 bases for J; bases not matched to a gene: 9. The germline CDR1 and CDR2 sequences are SGHNT and YENEEA. This CDR3 spans 15 amino acids. This CDR3 is CASSVMTGSPYEQYF. Written as DNA, the CDR3 is TGTGCCAGCAGCGTTATGACAGGGAGCCCCTACGAGCAGTACTTC.

The V and J genes are TRBV30 and TRBJ1-6, with D perhaps TRBD1 (5 bases). The CDR3 extends over 17 amino acids. The ends were cut back, 3 bases at V and 0 bases at J, with 15 bases in the middle. Germline CDR1 is GTSNPN and CDR2 is SVGIG (reference sequence). The CDR3 DNA reads as TGTGCCTGGAGCCCGGGACGGAGGAGCTCCTATAATTCACCCCTCCACTTT. Translated, it gives CAWSPGRRSSYNSPLHF.

This rearrangement joins TRBV19 to TRBJ1-4, with a possible D match to TRBD1 (5 bases). Looked up from germline, CDR1 is LNHDA and CDR2 is SQIVND (reference sequence). This CDR3 is 14 amino acids long. V was clipped by 7 bases and J by 2 bases, with 11 bases between them. The CDR3 nucleotides are TGTGCCAGTACCCCGACAGTGACTAATGAAAAACTGTTTTTT. Its translation is CASTPTVTNEKLFF.

This CDR3 is CACFHPTNYGYTF. CDR3 nucleotides: TGTGCTTGCTTTCACCCCACAAACTATGGCTACACCTTC. The V call is TRBV28, the J call TRBJ1-2, with unresolved D. Germline V gives CDR1 MDHEN, CDR2 SYDVKM. CDR3 length: 13 residues.

The rearrangement uses TRBV30 and TRBJ1-5; D remains unclear. Trimming cost V 3 bases and J 0 bases, with 9 bases left between them. The CDR3 has 14 amino acids. The V gene's germline CDR1 is GTSNPN and CDR2 SVGIG (reference sequence). The CDR3: CAWRGLNSNQPQHF. Here the CDR3 DNA reads TGTGCCTGGAGAGGGCTGAATAGCAATCAGCCCCAGCATTTT.

This chain links TRBV6-1 with TRBJ1-5; 8 bases align to TRBD1. V lost 3 bases to trimming and J lost 0 bases; unmatched junction nucleotides: 7. The germline CDR1 and CDR2 sequences are MNHNS and SASEGT. This CDR3 contains 17 residues. CDR3 DNA sequence: TGTGCCAGCAGTGAGGGGGACAGGTTGTTTAGCAATCAGCCCCAGCATTTT. Amino acid sequence: CASSEGDRLFSNQPQHF.

This chain joins TRBV19 and TRBJ1-1; 7 bases line up with TRBD1. The J segment lost 4 bases and the V segment lost 10 bases, leaving 9 bases of the junction unmatched. This CDR3 contains 13 residues. CDR1 is LNHDA, CDR2 SQIVND, per germline (reference sequence). CDR3 coding DNA: TGTGCCACCATGACAGGGTCGGGCACTGAAGCTTTCTTT. Amino acid sequence: CATMTGSGTEAFF.

This chain uses TRBV6-1 with TRBJ1-1; TRBD1 might be the D (5 bases). The germline V gene has CDR1 MNHNS and CDR2 SASEGT. Trimming removed 7 bases at V and 1 base at J, with 10 bases between. The CDR3 is made up of 13 amino acids. The CDR3 protein is CASMGGGNTEAFF. CDR3 DNA: TGTGCCAGCATGGGCGGGGGGAACACTGAAGCTTTCTTT.

The chain carries TRBV19 and TRBJ2-3; TRBD2 aligns across 11 bases. Germline V gives CDR1 LNHDA, CDR2 SQIVND (reference sequence). The CDR3 loop spans 15 amino acids. The junction had 3 bases not matched to a gene; V was cut back by 7 bases and J by 0 bases. This chain's CDR3 is CASNLAGGSTDTQYF. The CDR3 nucleotides are TGTGCCAGTAATCTAGCGGGGGGTAGCACAGATACGCAGTATTTT.

Here the CDR3 reads CASTFQGAGDTQYF. The DNA of the CDR3 is TGTGCCAGCACCTTTCAAGGAGCTGGAGATACGCAGTATTTT. The chain employs TRBV2 and TRBJ2-3; no clear D gene. V dropped 7 bases and J dropped 5 bases, with 16 bases sitting between them. Germline V gene sequence: CDR1 SNHLY, CDR2 FYNNEI. CDR3 length: 14 amino acids.

The chain links TRBV11-3 to TRBJ2-3; D gene ambiguous. Trimming removed 8 bases from V and 4 bases from J, with 7 bases in between. The CDR3 runs 11 residues. Germline CDR1 is SGHNT and CDR2 is YENEEA. CDR3 region: CASGRSDTQYF. CDR3 coding DNA: TGTGCCAGCGGGCGCTCAGATACGCAGTATTTT.

The chain has TRBV28 and TRBJ1-5; D unresolved. Germline V gene lookup returns CDR1 MDHEN and CDR2 SYDVKM. CDR3 size: 11 residues. V lost 3 bases and J lost 4, with 1 base in between. CDR3 region: CASSLNQPQHF. DNA for the CDR3: TGTGCCAGCAGTTTGAATCAGCCCCAGCATTTT.